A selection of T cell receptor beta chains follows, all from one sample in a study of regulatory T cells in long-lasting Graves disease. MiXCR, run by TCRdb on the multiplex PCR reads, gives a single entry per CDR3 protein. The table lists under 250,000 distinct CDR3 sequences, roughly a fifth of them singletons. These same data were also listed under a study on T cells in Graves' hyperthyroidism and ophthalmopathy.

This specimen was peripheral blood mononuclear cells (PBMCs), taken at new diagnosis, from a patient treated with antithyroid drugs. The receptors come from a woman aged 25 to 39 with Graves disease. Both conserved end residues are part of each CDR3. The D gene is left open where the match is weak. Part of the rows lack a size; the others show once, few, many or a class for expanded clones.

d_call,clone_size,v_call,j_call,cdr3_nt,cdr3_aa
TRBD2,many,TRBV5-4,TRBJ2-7,TGTGCCAGCAGCTCTAGGACTAGCCTGGGTTACGAGCAGTACTTC,CASSSRTSLGYEQYF
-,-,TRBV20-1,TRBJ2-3,TGCAGTGCTAGAGATGAGGATCAGGGGCCCGCAGATACGCAGTATTTT,CSARDEDQGPADTQYF
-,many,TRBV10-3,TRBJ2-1,TGTGCCATCAGTAACCCCCGGTCTATAGATGAGCAGTTCTTC,CAISNPRSIDEQFF
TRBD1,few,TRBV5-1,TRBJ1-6,TGCGCCAGCAGCTTGGTAGGGACAGGGGATTCACCCCTCCACTTT,CASSLVGTGDSPLHF
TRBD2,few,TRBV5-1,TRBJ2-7,TGCGCCAGCAGCCCGGAGGGAGGGCGCCTTGGCGAGCAGTACTTC,CASSPEGGRLGEQYF
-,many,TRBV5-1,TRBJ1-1,TGCGCCAGCAGCTTGGATTTCGACACTGAAGCTTTCTTT,CASSLDFDTEAFF
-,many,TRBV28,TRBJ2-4,TGTGCCAGCAGTCAAACAAAACTAGCCAAAAACATTCAGTACTTC,CASSQTKLAKNIQYF
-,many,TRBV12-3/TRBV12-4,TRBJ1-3,TGTGCCAGCAGTTTGGGCGGGGGTGGAAACACCATATATTTT,CASSLGGGGNTIYF
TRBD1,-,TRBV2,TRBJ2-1,TGTGCCAGCAGAACGACAGGGGCGGGAGAGCAGTTCTTC,CASRTTGAGEQFF
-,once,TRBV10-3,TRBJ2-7,TGTGCCACCGCAAGGGATCTGGGCTCCTACGAGCAGTACTTC,CATARDLGSYEQYF
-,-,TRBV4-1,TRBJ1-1,TGCGCCAGCAGCCTCAGACAGGATTGGAACACTGAAGCTTTCTTT,CASSLRQDWNTEAFF
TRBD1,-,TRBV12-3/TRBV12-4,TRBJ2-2,TGTGCCAGCAGTTTAGGGCAGGGGGCAAACGGGGAGCTGTTTTTT,CASSLGQGANGELFF
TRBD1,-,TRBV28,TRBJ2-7,TGTGCCAGCAGTTTATGGACAGGGGGCTCGTACGAGCAGTACTTC,CASSLWTGGSYEQYF
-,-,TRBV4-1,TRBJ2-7,TGCGCCAGCAGCCAAGATCAGGGTCTGGCAGGATCCTACGAGCAGTACTTC,CASSQDQGLAGSYEQYF
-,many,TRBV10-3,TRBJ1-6,TGTGCCATCAAGAGCCCAGGGATGGATTATTCACCCCTCCACTTT,CAIKSPGMDYSPLHF
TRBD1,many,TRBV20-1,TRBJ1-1,TGCAGTGCTCACTGGACAGGGAGGGCTGAAGCTTTCTTT,CSAHWTGRAEAFF
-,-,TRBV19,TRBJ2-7,TGTGCCAGTAGTATAGACCGGGAACACTCCTACGAGCAGTACTTC,CASSIDREHSYEQYF
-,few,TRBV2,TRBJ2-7,TGTGCCAGCAGGACGACTAGTATCCTCCTCAACGAGCAGTACTTC,CASRTTSILLNEQYF
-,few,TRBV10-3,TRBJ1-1,TGTGCCATCGGGGACCGGGACGGACGGATGAACACTGAAGCTTTCTTT,CAIGDRDGRMNTEAFF
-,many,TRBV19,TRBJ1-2,TGTGCCAGTAGTCCCACAATGGGCCTCTATGGCTACACCTTC,CASSPTMGLYGYTF
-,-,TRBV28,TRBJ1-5,TGTGCCAGCAGTGAACGACAGGACCGGCAGCCCCAGCATTTT,CASSERQDRQPQHF
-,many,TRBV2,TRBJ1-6,TGTGCCAGCGGGTGGAGAGGCGCGGATTCACCCCTCCACTTT,CASGWRGADSPLHF
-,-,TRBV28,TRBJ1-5,TGTGCCAGCAGTTTAGGCCAGGGATATCAGCCCCAGCATTTT,CASSLGQGYQPQHF
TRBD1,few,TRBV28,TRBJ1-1,TGTGCCAGCATCAGGGGGCAGGGGAACACTGAAGCTTTCTTT,CASIRGQGNTEAFF
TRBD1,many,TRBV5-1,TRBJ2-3,TGCGCCAGCAGCTTGGGAGGGGGCATCGCAGATACGCAGTATTTT,CASSLGGGIADTQYF
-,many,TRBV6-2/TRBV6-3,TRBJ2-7,TGTGCCAGCAGAGAGACGGTCTCCTACGAGCAGTACTTC,CASRETVSYEQYF
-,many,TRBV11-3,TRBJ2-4,TGTGCCAGCAGCTTAGGGGGGTTCGACAAAAACATTCAGTACTTC,CASSLGGFDKNIQYF
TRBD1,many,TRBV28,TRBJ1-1,TGTGCCACCGCAGCACCCAGGGGGCTAGGTTCTGAAGCTTTCTTT,CATAAPRGLGSEAFF
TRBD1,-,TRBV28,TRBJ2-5,TGTGCCAGCACAAAAAATCGACAGGGTCTCCGCCAAGAGACCCAGTACTTC,CASTKNRQGLRQETQYF
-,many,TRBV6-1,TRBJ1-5,TGTGCCAGCAAGAACGGGCAGGCGAATCAGCCCCAGCATTTT,CASKNGQANQPQHF
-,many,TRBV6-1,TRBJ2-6,TGTGCCAGCAGTGAATCGGCAGACCCAGTGGGGGCCAACGTCCTGACTTTC,CASSESADPVGANVLTF
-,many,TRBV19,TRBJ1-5,TGTGCCAGTATGGAAACGAGCAATCAGCCCCAGCATTTT,CASMETSNQPQHF
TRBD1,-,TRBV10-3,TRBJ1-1,TGTGCCATCCCAACAGGGACAGGGGTAAACACTGAAGCTTTCTTT,CAIPTGTGVNTEAFF
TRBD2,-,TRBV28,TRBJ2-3,TGTGCCAGCAGTTTACTAGCGGGAGAGGGCACAGATACGCAGTATTTT,CASSLLAGEGTDTQYF
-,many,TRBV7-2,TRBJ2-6,TGTGCCAGCAGCCTCGCGGTGGGGGGTTGGCCTGGGGCCAACGTCCTGACTTTC,CASSLAVGGWPGANVLTF
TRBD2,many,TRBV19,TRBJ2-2,TGTGCCAGTAGTATATCTGTAGCGGGGGGATACACCGGGGAGCTGTTTTTT,CASSISVAGGYTGELFF
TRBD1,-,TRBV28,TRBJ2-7,TGTGCCAGCAGTTTAGCCGGGGCAGGGGGCTACGAGCAGTACTTC,CASSLAGAGGYEQYF
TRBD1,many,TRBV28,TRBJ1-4,TGTGCCAGCAGTTCAGGGGCGGCAGGGGGCGAGGAAAAACTGTTTTTT,CASSSGAAGGEEKLFF
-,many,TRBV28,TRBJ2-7,TGTGCCAGCAGTTCCTTTTTCGACGGTATCAGCTCCTACGAGCAGTACTTC,CASSSFFDGISSYEQYF
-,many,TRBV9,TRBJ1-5,TGTGCCAGCAGCGCGAACAGTATCAATCAGCCCCAGCATTTT,CASSANSINQPQHF
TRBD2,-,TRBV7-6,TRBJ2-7,TGTGCCAGCAGCTTAGAGACTAGCGGGAGTTACGAGCAGTACTTC,CASSLETSGSYEQYF
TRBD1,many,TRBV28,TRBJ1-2,TGTGCCAGCAGCCCACGACTCTTACAGGGGGGGATTAACTATGGCTACACCTTC,CASSPRLLQGGINYGYTF
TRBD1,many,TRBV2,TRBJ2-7,TGTGCCAGCATCCCGGGACAGGGGCTTTACGAGCAGTACTTC,CASIPGQGLYEQYF
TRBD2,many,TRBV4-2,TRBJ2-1,TGTGCCAGCAAGTCGGGAGGGCCCCACAATGAGCAGTTCTTC,CASKSGGPHNEQFF